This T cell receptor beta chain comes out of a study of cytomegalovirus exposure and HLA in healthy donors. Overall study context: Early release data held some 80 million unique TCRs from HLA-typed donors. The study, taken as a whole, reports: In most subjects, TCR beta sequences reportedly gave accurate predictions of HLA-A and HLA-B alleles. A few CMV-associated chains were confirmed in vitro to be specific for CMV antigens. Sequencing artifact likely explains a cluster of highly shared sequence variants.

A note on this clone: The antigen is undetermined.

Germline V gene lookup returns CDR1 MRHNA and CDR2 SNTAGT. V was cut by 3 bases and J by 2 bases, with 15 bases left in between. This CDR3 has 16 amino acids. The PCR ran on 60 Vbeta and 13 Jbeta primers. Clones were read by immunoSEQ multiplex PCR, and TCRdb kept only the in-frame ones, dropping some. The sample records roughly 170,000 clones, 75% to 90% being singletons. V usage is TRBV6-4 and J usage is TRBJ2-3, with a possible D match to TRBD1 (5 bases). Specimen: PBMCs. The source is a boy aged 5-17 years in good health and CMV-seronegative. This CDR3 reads CASSEGPTVVTDTQYF. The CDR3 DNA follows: TGTGCCAGCAGTGAGGGTCCGACAGTTGTCACAGATACGCAGTATTTT.